A single sample gave rise to the 20 T cell receptor beta chains below, sequenced in a study of blood T cell repertoires in COVID-19. Using immunoSEQ multiplex PCR, the repertoire was profiled, and TCRdb retains in-frame clones only, with some absent. The sample contains 80,000 to 95,000 clones, approximately 85% of which appear only once. Input material: peripheral blood. The receptors were gathered from a human donor in a cohort sampled during active COVID-19.

V and J are TRBV7-9 and TRBJ2-1; 7 bases line up with TRBD1. The CDR3 is 16 residues long. Germline values: CDR1 SEHNR, CDR2 FQNEAQ (reference sequence). V lost 3 bases to trimming and J lost 2 bases; unmatched junction nucleotides: 7. The CDR3 bases are TGTGCCAGCAGCTTTAAGACAGGGAACCCCTACAATGAGCAGTTCTTC. Protein: CASSFKTGNPYNEQFF. The full variable domain, in which reference TRBV7-9 and TRBJ2-1 provide the parts outside the CDR3, is DTGVSQNPRHKITKRGQNVTFRCDPISEHNRLYWYRQTLGQGPEFLTYFQNEAQLEKSRLLSDRFSAERPKGSFSTLEIQRTEQGDSAMYLCASSFKTGNPYNEQFFGPGTRLTVL.

The chain has TRBV14 and TRBJ2-3; the match to TRBD2 covers 7 bases. The ends lost 4 bases at V and 2 bases at J; junction bases unmatched: 3. The CDR3 has 14 residues. Germline V gene sequence: CDR1 SGHDN, CDR2 FVKESK. CDR3 sequence (DNA): TGTGCCAGCAGCCCACTAGCGAACACAGATACGCAGTATTTT. Protein: CASSPLANTDTQYF.

The CDR3 spells CSATGDYGYTF. In nucleotides, the CDR3 is TGCAGTGCTACAGGGGACTATGGCTACACCTTC. V gene TRBV20-1 combines with J gene TRBJ1-2; perhaps TRBD1 as D (6 bases). CDR1 and CDR2 (germline): DFQATT, SNEGSKA (reference sequence). V gave up 4 bases and J gave up 3 bases, with 6 bases separating them. The CDR3 runs to 11 residues.

The rearrangement joins TRBV29-1 to TRBJ2-7; 7 nucleotides align to TRBD2. The trim removed 2 bases at V and 7 bases at J, leaving 11 bases unmatched. Germline values: CDR1 SQVTM, CDR2 ANQGSEA. The CDR3 covers 14 residues. This CDR3 reads CSVETLADTLEQYF. The CDR3 bases are TGCAGCGTTGAAACCCTAGCGGATACCCTAGAGCAGTACTTC.

This chain links TRBV2 with TRBJ2-5; 9 bases are a match to TRBD1. The CDR3 length is 17 residues. Per the germline V gene, CDR1 is SNHLY and CDR2 is FYNNEI. V lost 0 bases and J lost 2; bases outside the gene matches: 7. CDR3 DNA: TGTGCCAGCAGTGAAGCGTTAGCCGGGACAGGGCAAGAGACCCAGTACTTC. The encoded protein is CASSEALAGTGQETQYF.

V usage is TRBV11-2 and J usage is TRBJ1-3; the D gene is possibly TRBD1 (5 bases). CDR1 is SGHAT, CDR2 FQNNGV, per germline. The CDR3 extends over 15 amino acids. Trimming removed 5 bases at V and 4 bases at J, with 15 bases between. CDR3 DNA: TGTGCCAGCAGCAGAACGGGACTGGGAGGAAACACCATATATTTT. Translating gives CASSRTGLGGNTIYF.

The V gene is TRBV28, the J gene TRBJ2-7; D gene ambiguous. Germline V lookup: CDR1 MDHEN, CDR2 SYDVKM. The CDR3 contains 17 residues. Deletions cut 4 bases from V and 0 bases from J, with 19 bases between. The CDR3 sequence is CASSSLTLYTGSYEQYF. CDR3 bases: TGTGCCAGCAGTTCTCTAACCCTTTACACGGGCTCCTACGAGCAGTACTTC.

This clone was detected once. The chain joins TRBV19 to TRBJ2-7, with 8 bases identical to TRBD2. CDR3 length: 18 residues. With 3 bases clipped from V and 0 bases from J, the junction kept 13 bases outside the gene matches. The V gene's germline CDR1 is LNHDA and CDR2 SQIVND (reference sequence). The CDR3 region is CASSISPSLAGFSYEQYF. The CDR3 DNA is TGTGCCAGTAGTATCTCCCCTTCTCTAGCGGGCTTCTCCTACGAGCAGTACTTC.

The chain couples TRBV19 to TRBJ1-2, with 7 bases fitting TRBD1. J gave up 5 bases and V 6 bases, and 9 bases lay outside the gene matches. The CDR3 sequence is 14 residues long. Germline lookup yields CDR1 LNHDA and CDR2 SQIVND (reference sequence). CDR3 region: CASSLQGNRYGYTF. The CDR3 DNA follows: TGTGCCAGTAGCCTACAGGGGAACAGGTATGGCTACACCTTC.

The rearrangement joins TRBV7-9 to TRBJ2-1; no definite D call. The CDR3 has 13 residues. Germline V gene data show CDR1 as SEHNR and CDR2 as FQNEAQ (reference sequence). Trimming removed 0 bases at V and 8 bases at J, with 8 bases between. CDR3 bases: TGTGCCAGCAGCTTAGCGTGGGCCCATGAGCAGTTCTTC. Its protein is CASSLAWAHEQFF.

The CDR3 region is CASSLVGPSSGNTIYF. The CDR3 coding sequence is TGCGCCAGCAGCTTGGTTGGCCCCAGTTCTGGAAACACCATATATTTT. This sequence joins TRBV5-1 and TRBJ1-3; D is unresolved. Trimming took off 0 bases at V and 1 base at J, with 11 bases between the two ends. CDR3 size: 16 residues. CDR1 and CDR2 from the germline V gene are SGHRS and YFSETQ. Variable domain in full (rest from reference TRBV5-1 and TRBJ1-3): KAGVTQTPRYLIKTRGQQVTLSCSPISGHRSVSWYQQTPGQGLQFLFEYFSETQRNKGNFPGRFSGRQFSNSRSEMNVSTLELGDSALYLCASSLVGPSSGNTIYFGEGSWLTVV.

This rearrangement joins TRBV5-1 to TRBJ1-6; no clear D gene. This CDR3 has 14 residues. Trimming pared 4 bases from V and 7 bases from J, leaving 12 bases between. Germline CDR1 and CDR2: SGHRS and YFSETQ. The DNA of the CDR3 is TGCGCCAGCAGCCAAGGACCGGGGAATTCACCCCTCCACTTT. Translated, it gives CASSQGPGNSPLHF.

The genes are TRBV5-1 and TRBJ2-1; 12 bases are shared with TRBD2. The CDR3 spans 15 residues. Germline values: CDR1 SGHRS, CDR2 YFSETQ. The V and J ends lost 0 bases and 9 bases, in that order; junction bases with no gene match: 4. Here the CDR3 reads CASSLASGGAGEQFF. CDR3 DNA sequence: TGCGCCAGCAGCTTGGCTAGCGGGGGGGCGGGTGAGCAGTTCTTC.

This clone appeared a few times. The chain combines TRBV25-1 with TRBJ2-7; TRBD1 matches 8 bases. The CDR3 covers 14 residues. Germline CDR1 and CDR2: MGHDK and SYGVNS. After removal of 2 bases from V and 2 bases from J, the junction contained 2 bases not matched to a gene. The CDR3 DNA follows: TGTGCCAGCAGTGAACGGGACAGGACCTACGAGCAGTACTTC. Translating gives CASSERDRTYEQYF.

CDR3 bases: TGTGCCAGCAGCTTAATGGGGCTGGAGACCCAGTACTTC. It encodes CASSLMGLETQYF. The rearrangement joins TRBV7-3 to TRBJ2-5, with a weak D call TRBD1 (5 bases). The germline CDR1 and CDR2 sequences are SGHTA and FQGTGA. Trimming took off 1 base at V and 5 bases at J, with 8 bases between the two ends. The CDR3 is 13 amino acids.

A few counts support this clone. The chain joins TRBV7-6 to TRBJ2-7, with D possibly matching TRBD2 (5 bases). The V gene's germline CDR1 is SGHVS and CDR2 FNYEAQ. The CDR3 runs 14 residues. Trimming stripped 2 bases from V and 2 bases from J, with 10 bases between. CDR3 nucleotides: TGTGCCAGCAGCTTATCGGGGAACCCCTACGAGCAGTACTTC. Protein product: CASSLSGNPYEQYF.

This sequence joins TRBV25-1 and TRBJ2-7; 10 bases agree with TRBD1. Germline CDR1 and CDR2: MGHDK and SYGVNS. This CDR3 region has 13 residues. V gave up 5 bases and J gave up 5 bases; unmatched junction bases: 3. The CDR3 loop reads CASSRQGADEQYF. The DNA of the CDR3 is TGTGCCAGCAGTCGACAGGGGGCAGACGAGCAGTACTTC.

CDR3 protein: CASSPGYPLEQYF. The CDR3 DNA follows: TGTGCCAGCAGCCCGGGGTACCCCCTCGAGCAGTACTTC. The rearrangement links TRBV3-1 (or the pseudogene TRBV3-2) to TRBJ2-7, with a possible D match to TRBD2 (5 bases). Trimming pared 4 bases from V and 6 bases from J, leaving 13 bases between. Germline CDR1 is LGHDT and CDR2 is YNNKEL (reference sequence). The CDR3 covers 13 residues.

J is TRBJ1-1 and V is TRBV19, with 8 bases matching TRBD1. V shed 6 bases and J 8 bases; nucleotides not matched to a gene: 14. This CDR3 has 15 residues. CDR1 is LNHDA and CDR2 is SQIVND in the germline V gene (reference sequence). The CDR3 protein is CASSPGQGAWGEAFF. The CDR3 DNA follows: TGTGCCAGTAGCCCCGGACAGGGAGCTTGGGGGGAAGCTTTCTTT. Together with reference TRBV19 and TRBJ1-1, the CDR3 gives the full variable domain: DGGITQSPKYLFRKEGQNVTLSCEQNLNHDAMYWYRQDPGQGLRLIYYSQIVNDFQKGDIAEGYSVSREKKESFPLTVTSAQKNPTAFYLCASSPGQGAWGEAFFGQGTRLTVV.

V usage is TRBV6-2 or TRBV6-3 and J usage is TRBJ2-1; weak D call: TRBD2 (7 bases). The CDR3 loop spans 16 amino acids. V was trimmed by 0 bases and J by 2 bases, leaving 11 bases between them. CDR1 is MNHEY, CDR2 SVGEGT, per germline. CDR3 sequence reads: CASSYSSGGAYNEQFF. Here the CDR3 DNA reads TGTGCCAGCAGTTACTCGTCGGGGGGCGCCTACAATGAGCAGTTCTTC.